The 26 T cell receptor beta chains below come from one sample, sequenced in a study of T cell repertoires in cytomegalovirus infection. TCRdb reprocessed the reads with MiXCR, giving one entry per CDR3 protein. Among some 180,000 distinct CDR3 sequences listed, approximately 18% were seen once. The sample was CD8+ T cells from PBMCs. The source of these receptors is a human donor in good health (CMV status not recorded). Some clones in this sample may be carry-over from other donors' samples.

This clonotype appeared a few times. The chain couples TRBV7-6 to TRBJ1-2, with TRBD1 matching over 8 bases. Germline V CDR1 and CDR2: SGHVS, FNYEAQ. The CDR3 has 16 amino acids. Germline trimming cut 5 bases from V and 0 bases from J; bases unmatched to any gene: 8. The CDR3: CASSLTGGASNYGYTF. The CDR3 DNA sequence: TGTGCCAGCAGCCTAACAGGGGGTGCTTCTAACTATGGCTACACCTTC.

The CDR3 bases are TGTGCCAGCAGTGTCCCCACGGGGGTATCGGGAAACACCATATATTTT. As protein: CASSVPTGVSGNTIYF. This chain joins TRBV12-3 or TRBV12-4 and TRBJ1-3; possibly TRBD1 for D (5 bases). The V gene lost 5 bases and the J gene lost 4 bases, with 18 bases spanning the gap. The CDR3 loop spans 16 amino acids.

The CDR3 spells CASSPWTGMNTEAFF. In DNA form, the CDR3 reads TGTGCCAGCAGCCCGTGGACAGGGATGAACACTGAAGCTTTCTTT. The rearrangement links TRBV11-2 to TRBJ1-1, with 8 bases fitting TRBD1. The length of the CDR3 is 15 residues. Trimming removed 5 bases from V and 0 bases from J; junction bases left unmatched: 5. Germline V gives CDR1 SGHAT, CDR2 FQNNGV.

This clonotype was detected a few times. The gene calls are TRBV7-9 and TRBJ2-7; a possible D gene is TRBD1 (6 bases). The CDR3 is 15 residues long. V was shortened by 5 bases and J by 2 bases, with 16 bases between the two germline ends. Germline V lookup: CDR1 SEHNR, CDR2 FQNEAQ (reference sequence). Written as DNA, the CDR3 is TGTGCCAGCAGCGCGAAAGCAGGGGTGGCCTACGAGCAGTACTTC. Its translation is CASSAKAGVAYEQYF.

This clonotype was found a few times. CDR3 in amino acids: CASSFRETGELFF. DNA of the CDR3: TGTGCCAGCAGCTTTAGGGAAACCGGGGAGCTGTTTTTT. The chain combines TRBV7-2 with TRBJ2-2; D is uncertain. The germline CDR1 and CDR2 sequences are SGHTA and FQGNSA. This CDR3 is 13 amino acids long. The ends were cut back, 3 bases at V and 5 bases at J, with 7 bases in the middle. The full variable domain, in which reference TRBV7-2 and TRBJ2-2 provide the parts outside the CDR3, is GAGVSQSPSNKVTEKGKDVELRCDPISGHTALYWYRQSLGQGLEFLIYFQGNSAPDKSGLPSDRFSAERTGGSVSTLTIQRTQQEDSAVYLCASSFRETGELFFGEGSRLTVL.

The chain links TRBV7-3 to TRBJ2-7; no reliable D call. V lost 7 bases and J lost 5, with 15 bases in between. The CDR3 loop spans 13 amino acids. Germline assignment: CDR1 SGHTA and CDR2 FQGTGA. The CDR3 DNA is TGTGCCAGCACCTCCTCCGAAATCCACGAGCAGTACTTC. It translates to CASTSSEIHEQYF.

This clonotype appeared a few times. V gene TRBV6-5 combines with J gene TRBJ2-1; perhaps D is TRBD1 or TRBD2 (5 bases each). With 2 bases removed from V and 4 bases from J, the gap between germline ends came to 18 bases. Germline CDR1 reads MNHEY; CDR2 reads SVGAGI. The CDR3 consists of 17 residues. CDR3 nucleotide sequence: TGTGCCAGCAGTTACCGACAGACTAATCGGGTTTACAATGAGCAGTTCTTC. Encoded protein: CASSYRQTNRVYNEQFF.

This clonotype was picked up a small number of times. This chain joins TRBV6-8 and TRBJ1-1, with 9 nucleotides matching TRBD1. Per the germline V gene, CDR1 is MNHGY and CDR2 is SAAAGT. The CDR3 consists of 14 residues. V was pared by 6 bases and J by 4 bases, with 6 bases of the junction left unmatched. The CDR3 region has the DNA TGTGCCAGCAGAACAGGGGGCGCGGGCACTGAAGCTTTCTTT. This gives the protein CASRTGGAGTEAFF.

This clonotype was counted only a few times. The genes are TRBV12-3 or TRBV12-4 and TRBJ2-1; 7 nucleotides agree with TRBD1. V lost 4 bases, J lost 4 bases, and 7 bases stayed unmatched. The CDR3 spans 15 residues. The CDR3 protein is CASSYRGSLYNEQFF. The CDR3 region has the DNA TGTGCCAGCAGTTACAGGGGATCTTTGTACAATGAGCAGTTCTTC.

This clonotype came up a few times. CDR3 in amino acids: CASSLVRGANEQFF. CDR3 nucleotides: TGTGCCAGCAGTTTAGTGCGAGGGGCGAATGAGCAGTTCTTC. J is TRBJ2-1 and V is TRBV27, with D perhaps TRBD1 or TRBD2 (5 bases each). Trimming left V 2 bases short and J 7 bases short, with 12 bases between. Germline V gives CDR1 MNHEY, CDR2 SMNVEV (reference sequence). The CDR3 totals 14 residues.

The sample holds a few counts of this clonotype. The gene calls are TRBV5-1 and TRBJ1-6; D is uncertain. The CDR3 length is 14 residues. V was shortened by 5 bases and J by 3 bases, with 9 bases between the two germline ends. Germline loops: CDR1 SGHRS, CDR2 YFSETQ. The CDR3: CASREAIYNSPLHF. In DNA, the CDR3 is TGCGCCAGCAGAGAGGCAATCTATAATTCACCCCTCCACTTT. Looking up the rest from reference TRBV5-1 and TRBJ1-6 gives the full variable domain: KAGVTQTPRYLIKTRGQQVTLSCSPISGHRSVSWYQQTPGQGLQFLFEYFSETQRNKGNFPGRFSGRQFSNSRSEMNVSTLELGDSALYLCASREAIYNSPLHFGNGTRLTVT.

This chain joins TRBV10-2 and TRBJ1-5; D unclear. This CDR3 is 14 amino acids long. V lost 2 bases to trimming and J lost 6 bases, with 11 bases between them. Germline values: CDR1 WSHSY, CDR2 SAAADI. CDR3 sequence: CASSEIRLGQPQHF. The CDR3 coding sequence is TGCGCCAGCAGTGAGATACGGTTGGGTCAGCCCCAGCATTTT.

This clonotype was seen a handful of times. The chain uses TRBV5-5 and TRBJ1-1; D unresolved. Trimming shortened V by 1 base and J by 5 bases, and 15 bases separated the two germline ends. The CDR3 consists of 15 residues. Germline CDR1 SGHKS, CDR2 YYEKEE (reference sequence). Here the CDR3 reads CASSLSEGRRTEAFF. Written as DNA, the CDR3 is TGTGCCAGCAGCTTGTCGGAGGGAAGGCGGACTGAAGCTTTCTTT.

There are a few counts of this clonotype. The rearrangement links TRBV10-3 to TRBJ1-6; unclear D gene. The V and J ends lost 2 bases and 9 bases respectively, with 11 bases between them. In germline, CDR1 is ENHRY, CDR2 SYGVKD. This CDR3 contains 14 residues. This chain's CDR3 is CAISEDFFGSPLHF. The CDR3 bases are TGTGCCATCAGTGAGGACTTCTTCGGTTCACCCCTCCACTTT.

The J gene is TRBJ2-2, the V gene TRBV14, with no clear D. With 0 bases removed from V and 4 bases from J, the gap between germline ends came to 18 bases. The CDR3 extends over 18 amino acids. From germline, CDR1 is SGHDN and CDR2 FVKESK. DNA of the CDR3: TGTGCCAGCAGCCAAGACCCCCCCAGGACGGCGGCCACCGGGGAGCTGTTTTTT. Translation gives CASSQDPPRTAATGELFF.

In this sample, this clonotype turned up a few times. The rearrangement joins TRBV7-9 to TRBJ1-2; TRBD1 agrees at 8 bases. The ends lost 5 bases at V and 3 bases at J; junction bases unmatched: 5. Per germline, CDR1 SEHNR and CDR2 FQNEAQ (reference sequence). The CDR3 is 14 residues long. CDR3 coding DNA: TGTGCCAGCAGCGGAACGGACAGGGACTATGGCTACACCTTC. Amino acids: CASSGTDRDYGYTF.

This clonotype has just a few counts. This chain uses TRBV4-3 with TRBJ2-4, with a possible D match to TRBD2 (6 bases). The V and J ends lost 1 base and 1 base respectively, with 11 bases between them. The germline V gene encodes CDR1 LGHNA and CDR2 YSLEER. CDR3 length: 16 amino acids. The DNA of the CDR3 is TGCGCCAGCAGCCAAGGTTGGGGGGATGCCAAAAACATTCAGTACTTC. It is translated as CASSQGWGDAKNIQYF.

V is TRBV28 and J is TRBJ1-6, with unresolved D. CDR3 length: 14 amino acids. Looked up from germline, CDR1 is MDHEN and CDR2 is SYDVKM. V was shortened by 1 base and J by 7 bases, with 8 bases between the two germline ends. The chain's CDR3 is CASSLYPVNSPLHF. The CDR3 DNA reads as TGTGCCAGCAGTTTATATCCGGTGAATTCACCCCTCCACTTT.

This clonotype was recorded a few times. V and J are TRBV10-3 and TRBJ2-1, with TRBD1 matching 8 bases. The germline CDR1 and CDR2 sequences are ENHRY and SYGVKD. The V gene end was trimmed by 6 bases and the J gene end by 5 bases; junction bases not matched to a gene: 21. The CDR3 runs 19 residues. DNA of the CDR3: TGTGCCATCAGAGGCAACGACCTTTCCGGACAGGGAAGCCACAATGAGCAGTTCTTC. Residues: CAIRGNDLSGQGSHNEQFF.

The rearrangement links TRBV7-6 to TRBJ2-7; tentative D call: TRBD1 (6 bases). The CDR3 has 14 residues. With 3 bases removed from V and 3 bases from J, the gap between germline ends came to 12 bases. Germline V gives CDR1 SGHVS, CDR2 FNYEAQ. CDR3 amino acids: CASSFVTGGYEQYF. The CDR3 DNA follows: TGTGCCAGCAGCTTCGTGACAGGAGGCTACGAGCAGTACTTC.

This clonotype was recorded a few times. V gene TRBV7-4 combines with J gene TRBJ2-7, with D maybe TRBD1 (6 bases). Looked up from germline, CDR1 is SGHVT and CDR2 is SQSDAQ. The CDR3 covers 11 residues. V lost 6 bases and J lost 11, with 14 bases in between. The CDR3 sequence: CASSHPGTKYF. In DNA, the CDR3 is TGTGCCAGCAGTCACCCGGGGACAAAGTACTTC.

The genes are TRBV11-2 and TRBJ1-1, with 7 bases that match TRBD1. The CDR3 consists of 12 residues. J gave up 8 bases and V 6 bases, and 6 bases lay outside the gene matches. In germline, CDR1 is SGHAT, CDR2 FQNNGV. CDR3 sequence: CASRLGQLEAFF. For the CDR3, the DNA is TGTGCCAGCAGGCTGGGACAGCTAGAAGCTTTCTTT.

The V and J genes are TRBV20-1 and TRBJ2-7, with D unresolved. Germline V gene sequence: CDR1 DFQATT, CDR2 SNEGSKA (reference sequence). The CDR3 sequence is 13 residues long. V was trimmed by 6 bases and J by 2 bases, leaving 14 bases between them. CDR3: CSAERELTYEQYF. The CDR3 nucleotides are TGCAGTGCGGAAAGAGAACTAACCTACGAGCAGTACTTC.

This clonotype was recorded a few times. The rearrangement uses TRBV7-6 and TRBJ1-1; D unclear. The germline gives CDR1 SGHVS, CDR2 FNYEAQ. Trimming cost V 3 bases and J 8 bases, with 7 bases left between them. This CDR3 is 11 amino acids long. The CDR3 loop is CASSFEPEAFF. DNA of the CDR3: TGTGCCAGCAGCTTCGAACCAGAAGCTTTCTTT.

The V call is TRBV6-2 or TRBV6-3, the J call TRBJ2-1; D is unresolved. There are 16 residues in the CDR3. V gave up 2 bases and J gave up 0 bases, with 11 bases separating them. The germline V gene encodes CDR1 MNHEY and CDR2 SVGEGT. The CDR3 DNA follows: TGTGCCAGCAGTTACGAGGTCGGCATCTCCTACAATGAGCAGTTCTTC. It codes for CASSYEVGISYNEQFF.

The V and J genes are TRBV4-3 and TRBJ1-2; 7 nucleotides align to TRBD1. The V and J ends lost 1 base and 4 bases, in that order; junction bases with no gene match: 9. The germline CDR1 and CDR2 sequences are LGHNA and YSLEER. The CDR3 is 16 amino acids. The CDR3 region is CASSQAPQQGTYGYTF. The CDR3 nucleotides are TGCGCCAGCAGCCAAGCCCCCCAACAGGGGACCTATGGCTACACCTTC.